This entry lists 2 T cell receptor beta chains sequenced from one sample in a study of blood T cell repertoires in COVID-19. Some clones are missing from TCRdb's copy, which holds only in-frame ones; the method was immunoSEQ multiplex PCR. Here the sample spans some 96,000 clones, roughly nine tenths being singletons. Source material: peripheral blood. The receptors shown here come from a man aged 60 to 75 with acute or convalescent COVID-19.

The chain has TRBV5-1 and TRBJ1-2; weak D call: TRBD1 (5 bases). The CDR3 is 15 amino acids. V was trimmed by 0 bases and J by 6 bases, leaving 15 bases between them. CDR1 SGHRS and CDR2 YFSETQ come from the germline V gene. CDR3 in amino acids: CASSLGRGTVDGYTF. CDR3 bases: TGCGCCAGCAGCTTGGGAAGGGGAACTGTAGATGGCTACACCTTC.

This CDR3 reads CASSLAPGGTDTQYF. In DNA, the CDR3 is TGTGCCAGCAGCTTAGCGCCAGGGGGTACAGATACGCAGTATTTT. The chain employs TRBV7-7 and TRBJ2-3; TRBD1 matches 7 bases. In germline, CDR1 is SSHAT, CDR2 FNYEAQ (reference sequence). Unmatched junction bases numbered 3, after V lost 0 bases and J lost 3 bases. CDR3 size: 15 residues.